This T cell receptor beta chain was sequenced in a study of cytomegalovirus exposure and HLA in healthy donors. PCR was performed using 60 Vbeta and 13 Jbeta primers. Libraries were prepared by immunoSEQ multiplex PCR; TCRdb keeps only in-frame clonotypes and omits some of them. Among under 200,000 clones listed, 60% to 85% were seen once. The V end was cut by 4 bases, the J end by 3 bases, with 7 bases between. The CDR3 spans 13 residues. Looked up from germline, CDR1 is SQVTM and CDR2 is ANQGSEA. The receptor was isolated from a young man in good health and CMV-seropositive. Sequencing input: PBMCs. The chain combines TRBV29-1 with TRBJ1-6; D remains unclear. The CDR3 DNA reads as TGCAGCGTTGGTAGTCGCTATAATTCACCCCTCCACTTT. Its translation: CSVGSRYNSPLHF.